This T cell receptor beta chain was documented in a study of Ad26.COV2.S vaccination and SARS-CoV-2 variants. Looking at the study overall: Donor joined the COV1001 Ad26.COV2.S trial arm. By the intramuscular route, Ad26.COV2.S was given once, or twice 56 days apart. Findings of the study overall: Post-vaccination spike-specific CD8+ and CD4+ T cell responses reportedly had substantial breadth. Quantification of TCR breadth and depth may have yielded underestimates of total T cell responses.

As for this clone: The antigen is not known.

As to treatment: about 20 received Ad26.COV2.S at low or high dose, single or two shots; roughly five received placebo; per-sample allocation not given. Day 63 after the first vaccine or placebo injection was the time point for sampling. Some clones are missing from TCRdb's copy, which holds only in-frame ones; the method was immunoSEQ multiplex PCR. Of around 250,000 clones in the sample, around 88% were seen once. The CDR3 extends over 14 amino acids. The germline CDR1 and CDR2 sequences are SEHNR and FQNEAQ (reference sequence). With 1 base removed from V and 1 base from J, the gap between germline ends came to 7 bases.

This material consisted of peripheral blood, taken in a trial of Ad26.COV2.S vaccine versus placebo. The receptor's source is a person between 18 and 60 years old who received the Ad26.COV2.S COVID-19 vaccine or a placebo. The J gene is TRBJ2-5, the V gene TRBV7-9, with D unclear. The chain's CDR3 is CASSLVSGQETQYF. CDR3 DNA sequence: TGTGCCAGCAGCTTAGTATCAGGCCAAGAGACCCAGTACTTC.